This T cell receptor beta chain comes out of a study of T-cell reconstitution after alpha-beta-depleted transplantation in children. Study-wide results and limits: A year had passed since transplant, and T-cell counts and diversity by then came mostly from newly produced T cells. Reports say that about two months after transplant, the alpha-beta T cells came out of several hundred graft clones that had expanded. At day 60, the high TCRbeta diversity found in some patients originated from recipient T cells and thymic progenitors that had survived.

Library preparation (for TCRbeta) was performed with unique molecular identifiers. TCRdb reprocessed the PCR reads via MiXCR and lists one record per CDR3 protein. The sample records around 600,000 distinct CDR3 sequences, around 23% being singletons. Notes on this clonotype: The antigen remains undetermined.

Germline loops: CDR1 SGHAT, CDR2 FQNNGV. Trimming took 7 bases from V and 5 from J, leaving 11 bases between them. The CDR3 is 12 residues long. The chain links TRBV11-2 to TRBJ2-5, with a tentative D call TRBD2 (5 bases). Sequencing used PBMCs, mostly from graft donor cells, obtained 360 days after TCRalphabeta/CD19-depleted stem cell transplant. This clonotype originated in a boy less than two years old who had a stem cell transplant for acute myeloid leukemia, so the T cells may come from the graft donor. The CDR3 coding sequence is TGTGCCAGCATCCACCGCGGGGAGACCCAGTACTTC. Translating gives CASIHRGETQYF.